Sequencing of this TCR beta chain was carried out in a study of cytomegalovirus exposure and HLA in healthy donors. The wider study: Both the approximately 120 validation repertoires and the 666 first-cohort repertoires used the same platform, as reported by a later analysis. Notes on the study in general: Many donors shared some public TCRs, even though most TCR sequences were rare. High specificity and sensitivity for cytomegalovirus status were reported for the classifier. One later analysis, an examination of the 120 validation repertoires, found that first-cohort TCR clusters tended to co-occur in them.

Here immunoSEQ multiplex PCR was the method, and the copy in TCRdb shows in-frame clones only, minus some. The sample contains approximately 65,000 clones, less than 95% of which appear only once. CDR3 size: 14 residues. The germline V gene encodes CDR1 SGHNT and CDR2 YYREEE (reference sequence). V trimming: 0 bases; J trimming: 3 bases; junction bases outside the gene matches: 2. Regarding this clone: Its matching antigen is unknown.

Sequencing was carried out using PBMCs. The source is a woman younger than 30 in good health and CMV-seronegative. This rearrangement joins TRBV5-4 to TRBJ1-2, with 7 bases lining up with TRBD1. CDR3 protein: CASSLDGTDYGYTF. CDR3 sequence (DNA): TGTGCCAGCAGCTTGGACGGGACAGACTATGGCTACACCTTC.